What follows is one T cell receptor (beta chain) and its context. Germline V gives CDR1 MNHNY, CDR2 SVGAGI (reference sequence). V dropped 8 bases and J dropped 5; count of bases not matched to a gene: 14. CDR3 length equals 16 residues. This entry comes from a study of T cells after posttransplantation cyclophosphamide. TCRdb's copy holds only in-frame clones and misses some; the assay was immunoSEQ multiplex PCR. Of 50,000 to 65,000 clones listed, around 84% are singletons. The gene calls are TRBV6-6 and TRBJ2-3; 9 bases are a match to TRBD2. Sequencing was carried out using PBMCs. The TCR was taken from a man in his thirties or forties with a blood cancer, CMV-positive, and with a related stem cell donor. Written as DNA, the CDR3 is TGTGCCAGCGGGACCCTTAGCGGGAGACGGGAAGATACGCAGTATTTT. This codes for CASGTLSGRREDTQYF.